This TCR beta chain originates from a study of graft-versus-host responses after intestinal transplantation. TCRdb's copy holds only in-frame clones and misses some; the assay was immunoSEQ multiplex PCR. The sample lists about 99,000 clones; less than 95% were seen once. The V end was cut by 6 bases, the J end by 4 bases, with 15 bases between. Germline V gene sequence: CDR1 MNHEY, CDR2 SMNVEV (reference sequence). This CDR3 spans 14 amino acids. On this clone: Its antigen is unknown.

Sequencing used unstimulated CD8+ T cells sorted from spleen or lymph node cells, obtained before transplant. The rearrangement uses TRBV27 and TRBJ1-1, with D perhaps TRBD1 (5 bases). This clonotype was sampled from a human donor who was the organ donor for an intestinal transplant. CDR3: CASRAVGGGTEAFF. The CDR3, as DNA: TGTGCCAGCAGAGCGGTCGGCGGGGGCACTGAAGCTTTCTTT.